What follows describes a single T cell receptor beta chain. This entry comes from a study of blood T cell repertoires in COVID-19. Study-level information: T cells, B-cell-depleted T cells, or PBMCs provided the cDNA or gDNA that served as material.

This CDR3 comprises 12 residues. Germline values: CDR1 MNHEY, CDR2 SVGEGT. The V end lost 5 bases, the J end lost 10 bases, and 15 bases lay between the germline ends. As originally analysed: Quantification of nucleated cells was approximated via reference gene primer amplification. Produced via immunoSEQ multiplex PCR; TCRdb's table is partial and in-frame only. That table is the source of V, J and clone size, and D and trimming were worked out from the DNA. Here the sample spans 170,000 or so clones, approximately 80% being singletons. The V and J genes are TRBV6-2 or TRBV6-3 and TRBJ2-7; D may be TRBD1 (6 bases). The sequenced sample was PBMCs or T cells enriched from blood (not recorded which). The origin of this receptor is a woman aged 45-59 years who had recovered from COVID-19. CDR3 sequence: CASSQFRTDQYF. The CDR3 bases are TGTGCCAGCAGTCAGTTTCGGACAGACCAGTACTTC.